This paragraph reports one T cell receptor beta chain. The table came from immunoSEQ multiplex PCR; TCRdb's copy has only in-frame clones and leaves some out. The sample lists 130,000 to 150,000 clones, 85% to 95% occurring once. These data originate in a study of control samples from healthy donors and cancer patients. The trim removed 4 bases at V and 7 bases at J, leaving 11 bases unmatched. Germline loops: CDR1 SGHRS, CDR2 YFSETQ. This CDR3 is built from 16 residues. What was sequenced was PBMCs. This chain uses TRBV5-1 with TRBJ2-3; TRBD2 matches at 11 bases. The TCR was taken from a man aged 55 to 70 with colorectal cancer. CDR3 nucleotides: TGCGCCAGCAGCCAAATTCCGACTAGCGGGATAAATACGCAGTATTTT. Translating gives CASSQIPTSGINTQYF.